These T cell receptor beta chains were read from a single sample in a study of OX40 agonist ivuxolimab in advanced cancers. Data came from immunoSEQ multiplex PCR; TCRdb stores just in-frame clones and leaves some out. Of about 61,000 clones listed, approximately 82% are singletons. Material: CD4+ or CD8+ T cells sorted from blood, obtained in a trial of the OX40 agonist ivuxolimab. The receptors come from an adult with an advanced solid tumor such as melanoma, head and neck, liver or kidney cancer. CDR3s include the opening cysteine and the closing phenylalanine or tryptophan. A D gene is named only where the DNA matches it firmly. Some rows have no size entry. The others give once, few or many, or a class for an expanded clone.

TRBV18	.	.	TRBJ1-3	TGTGCCAGCTCCCCGGCGGGGTCGGATCGAAACACCATATATTTT	CASSPAGSDRNTIYF
TRBV7-2	TRBD2	.	TRBJ2-7	TGTGCCAGCAGCTTGGGACTAGCGGGGGACTACGAGCAGTACTTC	CASSLGLAGDYEQYF
TRBV9	.	.	TRBJ2-3	TGTGCCAGCAGCGTAGATCGGGGAGGGGGTCTGGGCACAGATACGCAGTATTTT	CASSVDRGGGLGTDTQYF
TRBV4-1	TRBD2	once	TRBJ2-6	TGCGCCAGCAGCCAAAGTCTAGCGGGAGTATGGGCTGGGGCCAACGTCCTGACTTTC	CASSQSLAGVWAGANVLTF
TRBV30	.	.	TRBJ2-3	TGTGCCTGGAGTGACGGTAGAGGGCTAGGAACAGATACGCAGTATTTT	CAWSDGRGLGTDTQYF
TRBV10-2	.	.	TRBJ1-5	TGCGCCAGCAGTCTCCAGGGGAATCAGCCCCAGCATTTT	CASSLQGNQPQHF
TRBV9	.	few	TRBJ2-5	TGTGCCAGCAGCCCAAACCCCAGCCAAGAGACCCAGTACTTC	CASSPNPSQETQYF
TRBV6-5	.	.	TRBJ1-1	TGTGCCAGCAGTTCTAGGGGGAACACTGAAGCTTTCTTT	CASSSRGNTEAFF
TRBV5-6	.	few	TRBJ2-7	TGTGCCAGCAGCACACTCTCGGGCCCCTACGAGCAGTACTTC	CASSTLSGPYEQYF
TRBV6-1	.	.	TRBJ2-1	TGTGCCAGCAGTGAACCTCCGGACAGAAAGTACAATGAGCAGTTCTTC	CASSEPPDRKYNEQFF
TRBV30	TRBD1	few	TRBJ1-5	TGTGCCTGGTCAGGGGGCTCAACCCAGCATTTT	CAWSGGSTQHF
TRBV4-1	.	.	TRBJ1-2	TGCGCCAGCAGCCAAGGGGGATGGGAGTATGGCTACACCTTC	CASSQGGWEYGYTF
TRBV21-1	.	.	TRBJ2-5	TGTGCCAGGATGGGGAAGGACGAGACCCAGTACTTC	CARMGKDETQYF
TRBV6-1	.	.	TRBJ2-2	TGTGCCAGCAGTGAAGCCCACTATAACACCGGGGAGCTGTTTTTT	CASSEAHYNTGELFF
TRBV20-1	.	.	TRBJ2-1	TGCAGTGCTAGCGGATTCAATGAGCAGTTCTTC	CSASGFNEQFF
TRBV6-1	TRBD1	once	TRBJ1-2	TGTGCCAGCAGGAACAGGGGAGCCTATGGCTACACCTTC	CASRNRGAYGYTF
TRBV11-3	TRBD2	many	TRBJ2-5	TGTGCCAGCAGCCTGCGTAGCGGGCAAGAGACCCAGTACTTC	CASSLRSGQETQYF
TRBV6-1	.	.	TRBJ2-7	TGTGCCAGCAGTCGGGGCGAAGCAGCCGAGCAGTACTTC	CASSRGEAAEQYF
TRBV10-1	TRBD1	.	TRBJ2-5	TGCGCCAGCAGTCTACAGGGGTCCGGGGAGACCCAGTACTTC	CASSLQGSGETQYF
TRBV4-2	TRBD2	.	TRBJ2-1	TGTGCCAGCAGCCAATTGGGACTAGCGGACAATGAGCAGTTCTTC	CASSQLGLADNEQFF
TRBV4-2	TRBD2	.	TRBJ2-1	TGTGCCAGCAGCCCGAGACTAGCGGGAGCTTTCCCTTACAATGAGCAGTTCTTC	CASSPRLAGAFPYNEQFF
TRBV5-4	.	.	TRBJ1-2	TGTGCCAGCAGCTTAGTTCGGCCGGGGGATGGCTACACCTTC	CASSLVRPGDGYTF
TRBV4-2	TRBD2	few	TRBJ2-1	TGTGCCAGCAGCCAACCCCGGGGGGAGACAAACAATGAGCAGTTCTTC	CASSQPRGETNNEQFF
TRBV5-1	TRBD1	.	TRBJ2-2	TGCGCCAGCAGCTTGGCAGGGGGTACCACCGGGGAGCTGTTTTTT	CASSLAGGTTGELFF
TRBV5-4	TRBD1	.	TRBJ2-1	TGTGCCAGCAGCAGGGACAGGGCTTCGGACAATGAGCAGTTCTTC	CASSRDRASDNEQFF
TRBV2	.	.	TRBJ2-2	TGTGCCAGCAGTGAACGGACAGCTGAGACCGGGGAGCTGTTTTTT	CASSERTAETGELFF
TRBV7-9	.	.	TRBJ1-1	TGTGCCAGCAGCTTAGCGGAGGTGGCTTTCTTT	CASSLAEVAFF
TRBV28	.	.	TRBJ1-5	TGTGCCAGCAGTTTGGGCCGGGACGGATTCAATCAGCCCCAGCATTTT	CASSLGRDGFNQPQHF
TRBV30	.	.	TRBJ1-5	TGTGCCTGGACTCCCGGGGGATATAGCAATCAGCCCCAGCATTTT	CAWTPGGYSNQPQHF
TRBV19	TRBD1	.	TRBJ1-4	TGTGCCAGTAGTACGACAGGGTATGGCGAAAAACTGTTTTTT	CASSTTGYGEKLFF
TRBV7-3	.	.	TRBJ1-4	TGTGCCAGCAGCTTCGGGATCGTGGGTGCAACTAATGAAAAACTGTTTTTT	CASSFGIVGATNEKLFF
TRBV30	.	once	TRBJ2-7	TGTGCCTGGAGTGTACCGGGAATCTACGAGCAGTACTTC	CAWSVPGIYEQYF
TRBV7-2	.	.	TRBJ1-1	TGTGCCAGCAGCTTAGTTTCGGGGGTTAGCACTGAAGCTTTCTTT	CASSLVSGVSTEAFF
TRBV30	.	once	TRBJ2-7	TGTGCCTGGAGTGAGGGCGGGTGGACCTCCTACGAGCAGTACTTC	CAWSEGGWTSYEQYF
TRBV5-6	TRBD1	.	TRBJ2-2	TGTGCCAGCAGCTTGGGTACAGGGGGCGCGGTCGGGGAGCTGTTTTTT	CASSLGTGGAVGELFF
TRBV6-5	.	once	TRBJ2-3	TGTGCCAGCAGTTATGGGATAAACGGGAAACAGTATTTT	CASSYGINGKQYF
TRBV7-9	TRBD1	.	TRBJ2-5	TGTGCCAGCAGCTTACCAGGGGGGACCCAGTACTTC	CASSLPGGTQYF
TRBV5-4	.	many	TRBJ1-1	TGTGCCAGCAGCTCTCCTGCGGGGGTCCCTGAAGCTTTCTTT	CASSSPAGVPEAFF
TRBV2	.	.	TRBJ2-2	TGTGCCAGCATGCAGGGTCATGGGGGGGAGCTGTTTTTT	CASMQGHGGELFF
TRBV19	.	.	TRBJ2-3	TGTGCCAGTAGGCCCGGGACTCCACCCCCCCCAGATACGCAGTATTTT	CASRPGTPPPPDTQYF
TRBV30	.	.	TRBJ2-2	TGTGCCTGGAGTGAGCTGTACACCGGGGAGCTGTTTTTT	CAWSELYTGELFF
TRBV2	.	.	TRBJ1-1	TGTGCCAGCAGTGCCTTAGGGCACACTGAAGCTTTCTTT	CASSALGHTEAFF
TRBV29-1	.	.	TRBJ1-2	TGCAGCGTTGACGGGGGAGCTGGCTACACCTTC	CSVDGGAGYTF
TRBV30	.	.	TRBJ1-1	TGTGCCCGGGACACACCCAACACTGAAGCTTTCTTT	CARDTPNTEAFF
TRBV27	.	.	TRBJ2-7	TGTGCCAGCAGTTTGGGTGCGGGTGGAACCTACGAGCAGTACTTC	CASSLGAGGTYEQYF
TRBV19	TRBD1	.	TRBJ2-7	TGTGCCAGTAAAAAAGGACAGGGGTCCTACGAGCAGTACTTC	CASKKGQGSYEQYF
TRBV5-1	TRBD2	once	TRBJ2-7	TGCGCCAGCAGCTCGGGACTAGCGGTTATTTCCTACGAGCAGTACTTC	CASSSGLAVISYEQYF
TRBV29-1	.	.	TRBJ2-5	TGCAGCGTTGTCCCTCCTAGCGTTTCCCAAGAGACCCAGTACTTC	CSVVPPSVSQETQYF
TRBV28	.	.	TRBJ1-1	TGTGCCATTGGTCGGGGGGGTACTGAAGCTTTCTTT	CAIGRGGTEAFF
TRBV19	.	once	TRBJ2-5	TGTGCCAGTAGGCGGAGCGGTAGTGAGACCCAGTACTTC	CASRRSGSETQYF
TRBV4-2	.	.	TRBJ2-4	TGTGCCAGCAGCCAAGGGAGCGGAGCGGGAAACATTCAGTACTTC	CASSQGSGAGNIQYF
TRBV5-4	.	.	TRBJ2-3	TGTGCCAGCAGCCTGGAGTGGCGGGCAGATACGCAGTATTTT	CASSLEWRADTQYF